A selection of T cell receptor beta chains follows, all from one sample in a study of patients and donors after allogeneic stem cell transplantation. TCRdb called the RT-PCR reads again in MiXCR, with one record for every CDR3 protein. The table has about 230,000 distinct CDR3 sequences, 13% to 15% seen once. Sequenced sample: blood, either unsorted or a sorted T cell fraction (not recorded which). The receptors were sampled from a human donor who was either an allogeneic HSCT recipient or a stem cell or donor lymphocyte infusion donor (not recorded which). It is not recorded whose cells these are; they may come from a transplant donor. Each CDR3 is given with its conserved first and last residue. A D gene is named only where the DNA matches it firmly. Some rows have no size entry. The others give once, few or many, or a class for an expanded clone.

TRBJ2-3,TRBV3-1,NA,few,CASSQDGSRDTQYF,TGTGCCAGCAGCCAAGACGGGTCTAGGGATACGCAGTATTTT
TRBJ2-5,TRBV20-1,TRBD1,many,CSASTGQGKETQYF,TGCAGTGCTTCTACCGGACAGGGGAAGGAGACCCAGTACTTC
TRBJ2-1,TRBV20-1,TRBD2,NA,CSAKASGLNEQFF,TGCAGTGCTAAGGCTAGCGGGCTCAATGAGCAGTTCTTC
TRBJ1-3,TRBV20-1,TRBD1,many,CSASRDRGQPLNF,TGCAGTGCTAGTCGGGACAGGGGGCAACCATTGAATTTT
TRBJ2-2,TRBV5-1,NA,few,CASKANELNTGELFF,TGCGCCAGCAAAGCCAACGAGTTAAACACCGGGGAGCTGTTTTTT
TRBJ1-5,TRBV2,NA,few,CASSDRQARIGNQPQHF,TGTGCCAGCAGTGATCGACAGGCTCGGATTGGCAATCAGCCCCAGCATTTT
TRBJ2-1,TRBV27,TRBD2,NA,CASSPRGVGPGEQFF,TGTGCCAGCAGTCCCCGGGGGGTTGGCCCAGGGGAGCAGTTCTTC
TRBJ1-2,TRBV7-2,NA,NA,CASFLEDGLWGYTF,TGTGCCAGCTTCTTAGAGGACGGGCTATGGGGCTACACCTTC
TRBJ1-6,TRBV7-2,NA,few,CASRSVVSPLHF,TGTGCCAGCAGGTCGGTGGTTTCACCCCTCCACTTT
TRBJ2-1,TRBV11-1,TRBD2,NA,CASSLTLAGAAYNEQFF,TGTGCCAGCAGCTTAACCCTAGCGGGGGCGGCCTACAATGAGCAGTTCTTC
TRBJ2-2,TRBV11-2,NA,NA,CASSPDRTGELFF,TGTGCCAGCAGCCCCGACCGGACCGGGGAGCTGTTTTTT
TRBJ2-7,TRBV6-1,NA,few,CASRDSWALYEQYF,TGTGCCAGCAGGGACTCTTGGGCACTTTACGAGCAGTACTTC
TRBJ2-3,TRBV19,NA,NA,CASSPPGSSTDTQYF,TGTGCCAGTAGCCCCCCGGGATCTAGCACAGATACGCAGTATTTT
TRBJ2-1,TRBV7-9,TRBD2,NA,CASSFLAGVYNEQFF,TGTGCCAGCAGCTTCTTAGCGGGAGTTTACAATGAGCAGTTCTTC
TRBJ2-3,TRBV6-4,TRBD2,many,CASSDPTAGLHTQYF,TGTGCCAGCAGCGACCCTACAGCGGGATTGCATACGCAGTATTTT
TRBJ2-4,TRBV5-1,TRBD1,NA,CASSSDRGRDIQYF,TGCGCCAGCAGCTCGGACAGGGGGAGGGACATTCAGTACTTC
TRBJ2-5,TRBV14,NA,few,CASSHGQIQETQYF,TGTGCCAGCAGCCACGGACAGATACAAGAGACCCAGTACTTC
TRBJ2-7,TRBV9,TRBD1,NA,CASSVVGTGGEQYF,TGTGCCAGCAGCGTAGTGGGGACAGGGGGCGAGCAGTACTTC
TRBJ2-7,TRBV25-1,NA,NA,CASSRGLVGEQYF,TGTGCCAGCAGTAGGGGTCTGGTTGGGGAGCAGTACTTC
TRBJ2-1,TRBV3-1,TRBD2,NA,CASSQVPSGGAGEGNEQFF,TGTGCCAGCAGCCAAGTCCCTAGCGGGGGGGCCGGTGAGGGCAATGAGCAGTTCTTC
TRBJ2-7,TRBV6-5,NA,many,CASRNRDEQYF,TGTGCCAGCAGGAACAGGGACGAGCAGTACTTC
TRBJ2-7,TRBV11-3,TRBD2,NA,CASSSGGGRIHEQYF,TGTGCCAGCAGCTCTGGGGGCGGGAGGATCCACGAGCAGTACTTC